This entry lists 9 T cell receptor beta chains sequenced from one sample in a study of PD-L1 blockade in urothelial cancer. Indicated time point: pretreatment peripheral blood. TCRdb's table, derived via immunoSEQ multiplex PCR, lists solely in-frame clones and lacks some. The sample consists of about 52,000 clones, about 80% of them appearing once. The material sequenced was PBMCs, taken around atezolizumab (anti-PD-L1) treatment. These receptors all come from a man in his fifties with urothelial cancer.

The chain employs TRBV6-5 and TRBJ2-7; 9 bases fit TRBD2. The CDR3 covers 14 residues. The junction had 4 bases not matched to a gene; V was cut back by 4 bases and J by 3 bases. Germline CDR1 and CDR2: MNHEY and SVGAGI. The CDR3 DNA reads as TGTGCCAGCAGTTTGGGACTAGCCGGCTACGAGCAGTACTTC. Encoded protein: CASSLGLAGYEQYF.

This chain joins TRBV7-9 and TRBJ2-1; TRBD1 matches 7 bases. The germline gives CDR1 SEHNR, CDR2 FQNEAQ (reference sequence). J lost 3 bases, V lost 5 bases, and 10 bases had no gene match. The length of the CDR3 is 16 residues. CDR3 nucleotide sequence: TGTGCCAGCAGCGGACTGACAGGGTCTAGCTACAATGAGCAGTTCTTC. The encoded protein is CASSGLTGSSYNEQFF.

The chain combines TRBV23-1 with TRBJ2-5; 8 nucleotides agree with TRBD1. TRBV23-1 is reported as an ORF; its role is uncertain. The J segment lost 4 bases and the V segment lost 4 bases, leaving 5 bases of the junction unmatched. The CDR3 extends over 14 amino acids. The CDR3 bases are TGCGCCAGCAGTCCTAGGACAGGGCGAGAGACCCAGTACTTC. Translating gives CASSPRTGRETQYF.

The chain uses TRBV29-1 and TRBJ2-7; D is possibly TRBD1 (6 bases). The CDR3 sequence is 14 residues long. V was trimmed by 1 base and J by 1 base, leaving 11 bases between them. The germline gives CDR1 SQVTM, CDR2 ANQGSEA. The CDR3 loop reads CSVEALTGSYEQYF. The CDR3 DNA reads TGCAGCGTTGAAGCCCTGACAGGTTCCTACGAGCAGTACTTC.

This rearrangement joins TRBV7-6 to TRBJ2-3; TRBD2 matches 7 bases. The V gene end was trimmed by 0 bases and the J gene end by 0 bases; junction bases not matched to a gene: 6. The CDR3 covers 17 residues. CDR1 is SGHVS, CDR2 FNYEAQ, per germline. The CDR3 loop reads CASSLAVASGSTDTQYF. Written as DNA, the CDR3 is TGTGCCAGCAGCTTAGCAGTGGCTAGCGGTAGCACAGATACGCAGTATTTT.

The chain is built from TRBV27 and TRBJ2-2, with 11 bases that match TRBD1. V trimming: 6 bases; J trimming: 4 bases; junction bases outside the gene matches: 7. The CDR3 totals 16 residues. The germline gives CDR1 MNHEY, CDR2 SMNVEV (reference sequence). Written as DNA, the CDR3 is TGTGCCAGCAGCCCAGCCGGGACAGGGGGCACCGGGGAGCTGTTTTTT. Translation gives CASSPAGTGGTGELFF.

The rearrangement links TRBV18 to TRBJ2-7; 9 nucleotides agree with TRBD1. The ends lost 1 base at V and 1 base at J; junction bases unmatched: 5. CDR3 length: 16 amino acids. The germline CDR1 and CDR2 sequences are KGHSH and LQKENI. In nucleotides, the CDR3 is TGTGCCAGCTCACCACTCGGACAGGGGAGGTCCTACGAGCAGTACTTC. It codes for CASSPLGQGRSYEQYF.

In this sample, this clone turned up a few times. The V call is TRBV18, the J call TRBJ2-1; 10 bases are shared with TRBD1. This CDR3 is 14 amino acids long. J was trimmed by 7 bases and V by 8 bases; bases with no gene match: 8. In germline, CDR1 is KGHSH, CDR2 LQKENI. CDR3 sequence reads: CASGTGTGENEQFF. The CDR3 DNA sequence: TGTGCCAGCGGAACCGGGACAGGGGAAAATGAGCAGTTCTTC. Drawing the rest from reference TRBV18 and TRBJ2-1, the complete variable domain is NAGVMQNPRHLVRRRGQEARLRCSPMKGHSHVYWYRQLPEEGLKFMVYLQKENIIDESGMPKERFSAEFPKEGPSILRIQQVVRGDSAAYFCASGTGTGENEQFFGPGTRLTVL.

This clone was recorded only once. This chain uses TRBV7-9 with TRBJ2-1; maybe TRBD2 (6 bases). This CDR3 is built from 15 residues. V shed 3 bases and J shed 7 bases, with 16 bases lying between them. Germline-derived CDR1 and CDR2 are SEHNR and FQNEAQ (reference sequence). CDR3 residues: CASSFVRGRGNEQFF. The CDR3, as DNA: TGTGCCAGCAGCTTTGTGAGGGGCCGGGGGAATGAGCAGTTCTTC. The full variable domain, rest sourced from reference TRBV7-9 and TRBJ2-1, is DTGVSQNPRHKITKRGQNVTFRCDPISEHNRLYWYRQTLGQGPEFLTYFQNEAQLEKSRLLSDRFSAERPKGSFSTLEIQRTEQGDSAMYLCASSFVRGRGNEQFFGPGTRLTVL.